This paragraph reports one T cell receptor beta chain. What it binds is unknown. These data come from a study of T cell responses to AZD1222 COVID-19 vaccine. Notes on the study in general: The donor group comprised mostly white British people and more females; the analysis possibly underestimated clonal diversity.

TCRdb's copy holds only in-frame clones and misses some; the assay was immunoSEQ multiplex PCR. Found here are around 200,000 clones, 90% to 95% of them singletons; the top ten hold 3% to 5%. This material consisted of peripheral blood, taken on day 0 of AZD1222 vaccination. The origin of this receptor is an adult in good health.

In DNA form, the CDR3 reads TGCGCCAGCAGCCAAGGGGCGGGAGTGGCTCAGCCCCAGCATTTT. This translates into CASSQGAGVAQPQHF. This chain uses TRBV4-1 with TRBJ1-5; D not resolved. This CDR3 comprises 15 residues. Germline-derived CDR1 and CDR2 are MGHRA and YSYEKL. Deletions cut 1 base from V and 6 bases from J, with 13 bases between.